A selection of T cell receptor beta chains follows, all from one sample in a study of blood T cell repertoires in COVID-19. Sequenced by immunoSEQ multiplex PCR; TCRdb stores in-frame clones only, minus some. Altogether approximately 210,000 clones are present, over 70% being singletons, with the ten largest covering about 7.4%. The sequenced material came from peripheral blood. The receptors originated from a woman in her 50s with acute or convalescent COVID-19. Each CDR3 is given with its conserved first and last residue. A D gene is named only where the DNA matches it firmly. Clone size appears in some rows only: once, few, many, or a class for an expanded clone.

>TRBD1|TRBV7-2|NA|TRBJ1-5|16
CASSLGGTGAHQPQHF
TGTGCCAGCAGCCTAGGCGGGACAGGAGCTCATCAGCCCCAGCATTTT
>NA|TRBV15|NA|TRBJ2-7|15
CATSRDRRVSYEQYF
TGTGCCACCAGCAGAGATCGGAGAGTGTCCTACGAGCAGTACTTC
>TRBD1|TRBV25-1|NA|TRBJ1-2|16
CASRVNEGTGSTGYTF
TGTGCCAGCAGAGTGAATGAGGGGACAGGCTCTACTGGCTACACCTTC
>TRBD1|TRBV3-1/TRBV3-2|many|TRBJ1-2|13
CASSQPTGGGYTF
TGTGCCAGCAGCCAACCGACAGGGGGTGGCTACACCTTC
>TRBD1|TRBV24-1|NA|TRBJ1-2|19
CATSDSTQLDRGANYGYTF
TGTGCCACCAGTGATTCGACCCAACTAGACAGGGGCGCTAACTATGGCTACACCTTC
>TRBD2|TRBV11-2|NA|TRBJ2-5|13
CASSVTSAETQYF
TGTGCCAGCAGCGTTACTAGCGCGGAGACCCAGTACTTC
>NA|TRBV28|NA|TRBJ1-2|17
CASSLLSGGPNLNGYTF
TGTGCCAGCAGTTTATTATCCGGGGGACCAAATCTTAATGGCTACACCTTC
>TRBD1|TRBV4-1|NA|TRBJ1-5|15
CASSPGDRVNQPQHF
TGCGCCAGCAGCCCCGGGGACAGGGTCAATCAGCCCCAGCATTTT
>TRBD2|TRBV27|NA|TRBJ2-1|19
CASSPPGLAGASSYNEQFF
TGTGCCAGCAGTCCCCCGGGGCTAGCGGGAGCTAGCTCCTACAATGAGCAGTTCTTC
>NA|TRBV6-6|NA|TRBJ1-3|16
CASSYGVGSSGNTIYF
TGTGCCAGCAGTTACGGTGTGGGCAGCTCTGGAAACACCATATATTTT
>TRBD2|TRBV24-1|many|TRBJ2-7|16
CATSDPTSGLNYEQYF
TGTGCCACCAGTGACCCTACTAGCGGTCTAAACTACGAGCAGTACTTC
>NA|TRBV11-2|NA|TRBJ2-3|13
CASSARSVDTQYF
TGTGCCAGCAGCGCACGCTCAGTAGATACGCAGTATTTT
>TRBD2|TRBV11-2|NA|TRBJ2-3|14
CASSVAGGTDTQYF
TGTGCCAGCAGCGTAGCGGGAGGGACAGATACGCAGTATTTT
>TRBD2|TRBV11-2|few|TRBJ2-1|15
CASSRQAGGPNEQFF
TGTGCCAGCAGCCGACAGGCGGGAGGGCCCAATGAGCAGTTCTTC
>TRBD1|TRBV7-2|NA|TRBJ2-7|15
CASSLGLGTVGEQYF
TGTGCCAGCAGCTTAGGGTTAGGGACAGTTGGTGAGCAGTACTTC
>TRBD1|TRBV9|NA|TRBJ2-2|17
CASSGRRDRANTGELFF
TGTGCCAGCAGCGGCCGACGGGACAGGGCGAACACCGGGGAGCTGTTTTTT
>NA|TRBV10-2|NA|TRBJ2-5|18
CASSESWGREPYGETQYF
TGCGCCAGCAGTGAGTCATGGGGGCGAGAGCCCTACGGGGAGACCCAGTACTTC
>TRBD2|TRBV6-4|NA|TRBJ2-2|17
CASSRSGTHSNTGELFF
TGTGCCAGCAGCCGAAGCGGGACCCACTCTAACACCGGGGAGCTGTTTTTT
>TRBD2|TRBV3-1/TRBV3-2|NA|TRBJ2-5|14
CASTEGLARETQYF
TGTGCCAGCACTGAAGGACTAGCCCGGGAGACCCAGTACTTC
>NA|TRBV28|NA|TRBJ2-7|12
CASTSRGGEQYF
TGTGCCAGCACCTCCCGGGGAGGCGAGCAGTACTTC
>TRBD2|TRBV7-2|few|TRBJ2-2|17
CASSLAASSGTAGELFF
TGTGCCAGCAGCTTAGCGGCCTCTAGCGGGACTGCCGGGGAGCTGTTTTTT
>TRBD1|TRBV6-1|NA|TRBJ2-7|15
CASSEFWQGAREQYF
TGTGCCAGCAGTGAATTTTGGCAGGGGGCGCGCGAGCAGTACTTC
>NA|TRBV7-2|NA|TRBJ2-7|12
CASAGTTYEQYF
TGTGCCAGCGCGGGAACCACCTACGAGCAGTACTTC
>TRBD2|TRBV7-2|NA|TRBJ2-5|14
CASPRAGNQETQYF
TGTGCCAGCCCCCGAGCGGGGAACCAAGAGACCCAGTACTTC
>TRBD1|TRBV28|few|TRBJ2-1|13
CAIQGQSYNEQFF
TGTGCCATTCAGGGACAGTCTTACAATGAGCAGTTCTTC
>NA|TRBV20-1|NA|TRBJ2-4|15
CSASQGSLAKNIQYF
TGCAGTGCTAGTCAGGGTAGTCTAGCCAAAAACATTCAGTACTTC
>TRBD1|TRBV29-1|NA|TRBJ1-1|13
CSVVAQGGTEAFF
TGCAGCGTTGTAGCACAGGGGGGCACTGAAGCTTTCTTT
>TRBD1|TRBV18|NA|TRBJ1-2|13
CASSPTGVDGYTF
TGTGCCAGCTCACCCACAGGGGTTGATGGCTACACCTTC
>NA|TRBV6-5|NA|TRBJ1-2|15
CASSLNRRANYGYTF
TGTGCCAGCAGTTTAAACAGGAGAGCTAACTATGGCTACACCTTC
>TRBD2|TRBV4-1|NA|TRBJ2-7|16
CASSQVSGTRPYEQYF
TGCGCCAGCAGCCAGGTTTCCGGGACTAGACCGTACGAGCAGTACTTC
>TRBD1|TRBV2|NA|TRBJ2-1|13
CASSENVGTGQFF
TGTGCCAGCAGTGAAAATGTAGGGACAGGGCAGTTCTTC
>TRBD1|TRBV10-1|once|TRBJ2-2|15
CASSDGTGGTGELFF
TGCGCCAGCAGTGATGGGACAGGGGGCACCGGGGAGCTGTTTTTT
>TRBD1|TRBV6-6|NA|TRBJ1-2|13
CASRRDSLYGYTF
TGTGCCAGCAGAAGGGACAGCCTCTATGGCTACACCTTC
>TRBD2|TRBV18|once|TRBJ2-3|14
CASSPAGGTDTQYF
TGTGCCAGCTCACCCGCGGGAGGCACAGATACGCAGTATTTT
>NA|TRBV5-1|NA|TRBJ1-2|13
CASSFSRDYGYTF
TGCGCCAGCAGCTTTTCCCGAGACTATGGCTACACCTTC
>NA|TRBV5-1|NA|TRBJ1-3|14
CASRLQSSGNTIYF
TGCGCCAGCAGACTGCAAAGCTCTGGAAACACCATATATTTT
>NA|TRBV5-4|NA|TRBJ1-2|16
CASSFQAEPPGYGYTF
TGTGCCAGCAGCTTTCAGGCCGAGCCCCCTGGCTATGGCTACACCTTC
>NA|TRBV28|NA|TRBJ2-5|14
CASSLRQVEETQYF
TGTGCCAGCAGTTTACGACAGGTTGAAGAGACCCAGTACTTC
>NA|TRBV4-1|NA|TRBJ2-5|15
CASSLSSGQGETQYF
TGCGCCAGCAGCCTGTCTTCGGGGCAGGGGGAGACCCAGTACTTC
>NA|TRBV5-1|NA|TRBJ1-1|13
CASSQGQNTEAFF
TGCGCCAGCAGTCAGGGGCAAAACACTGAAGCTTTCTTT
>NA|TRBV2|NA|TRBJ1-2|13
CASILTENYGYTF
TGTGCCAGCATATTGACGGAGAACTATGGCTACACCTTC
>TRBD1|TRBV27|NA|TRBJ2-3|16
CASRSAGTGGTDTQYF
TGTGCCAGCAGATCGGCCGGGACAGGGGGCACAGATACGCAGTATTTT
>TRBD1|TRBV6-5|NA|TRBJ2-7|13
CASSLKGALEQYF
TGTGCCAGCAGTCTAAAGGGGGCGCTGGAGCAGTACTTC
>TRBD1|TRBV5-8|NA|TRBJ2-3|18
CASSLSPLGQGITDTQYF
TGTGCCAGCAGCTTGTCTCCCCTGGGACAGGGCATCACAGATACGCAGTATTTT
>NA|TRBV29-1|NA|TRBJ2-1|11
CSAHAGREQFF
TGCAGCGCACATGCGGGGAGGGAGCAGTTCTTC
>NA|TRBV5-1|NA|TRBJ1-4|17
CASSLSGGSATNEKLFF
TGCGCCAGCAGCTTGAGCGGGGGATCTGCAACTAATGAAAAACTGTTTTTT
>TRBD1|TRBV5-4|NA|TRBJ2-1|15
CASSSRDRRYNEQFF
TGTGCCAGCAGCTCACGGGACAGAAGATACAATGAGCAGTTCTTC
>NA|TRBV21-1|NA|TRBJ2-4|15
CASTEGASGLNIQYF
TGTGCCAGCACCGAGGGAGCTAGCGGGCTAAACATTCAGTACTTC
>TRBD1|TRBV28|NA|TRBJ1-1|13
CASSSDRGAEAFF
TGTGCCAGCAGCTCAGACAGGGGAGCTGAAGCTTTCTTT
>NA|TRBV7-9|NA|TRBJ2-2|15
CASSPSGEPTGELFF
TGTGCCAGCAGCCCCTCTGGGGAGCCGACCGGGGAGCTGTTTTTT
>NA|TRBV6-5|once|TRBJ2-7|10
CATDSFYFGF
TGTGCCACCGACTCGTTTTACTTCGGCTTC
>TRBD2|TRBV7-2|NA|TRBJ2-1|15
CASSSGLAGVNEQFF
TGTGCCAGCAGCTCAGGACTAGCGGGAGTCAATGAGCAGTTCTTC
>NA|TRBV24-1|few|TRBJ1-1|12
CATSDGGKPTFF
TGTGCCACCAGTGACGGAGGCAAGCCTACTTTCTTT
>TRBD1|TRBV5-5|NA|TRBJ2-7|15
CASSKTGQGAYEQYF
TGTGCCAGCAGCAAAACGGGACAGGGGGCCTACGAGCAGTACTTC
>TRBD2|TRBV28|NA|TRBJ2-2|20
CASSPTTGLAGGPYTGELFF
TGTGCCAGCAGTCCCACAACCGGACTAGCGGGAGGGCCGTACACCGGGGAGCTGTTTTTT
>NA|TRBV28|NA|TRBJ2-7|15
CASSLGGYSSYEQYF
TGTGCCAGCAGTTTAGGGGGGTATAGCTCCTACGAGCAGTACTTC
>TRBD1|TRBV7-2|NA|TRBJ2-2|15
CASGGTGVKTGELFF
TGTGCCAGCGGGGGGACAGGGGTGAAGACCGGGGAGCTGTTTTTT
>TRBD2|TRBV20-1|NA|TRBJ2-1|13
CSASSLAGGEQFF
TGCAGTGCTAGTAGTCTAGCGGGAGGGGAGCAGTTCTTC
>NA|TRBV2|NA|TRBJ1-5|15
CASSNTGGDNQPQHF
TGTGCCAGCAGTAACACTGGGGGGGACAATCAGCCCCAGCATTTT